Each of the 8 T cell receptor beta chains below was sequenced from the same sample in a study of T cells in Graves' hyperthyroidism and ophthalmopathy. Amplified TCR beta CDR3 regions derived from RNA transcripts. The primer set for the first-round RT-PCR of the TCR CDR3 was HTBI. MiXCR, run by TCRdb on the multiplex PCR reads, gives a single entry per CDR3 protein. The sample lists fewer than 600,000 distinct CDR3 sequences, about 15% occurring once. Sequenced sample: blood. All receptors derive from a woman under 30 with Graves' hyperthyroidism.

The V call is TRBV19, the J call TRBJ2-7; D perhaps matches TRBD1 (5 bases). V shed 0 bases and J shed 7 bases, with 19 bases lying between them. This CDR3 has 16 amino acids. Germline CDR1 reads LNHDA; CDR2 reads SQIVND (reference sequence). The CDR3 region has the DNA TGTGCCAGTAGTATAGATGGACACCGCACTATTTGGGAGCAGTACTTC. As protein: CASSIDGHRTIWEQYF.

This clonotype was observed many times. In nucleotides, the CDR3 is TGTGCCAGCAGCTTAGGTGCCATTTCCTTAAATGAGCAGTTCTTC. It encodes CASSLGAISLNEQFF. The V gene is TRBV13, the J gene TRBJ2-1; D is ambiguous. V shed 0 bases and J shed 7 bases, with 13 bases lying between them. CDR1 PRHDT and CDR2 FYEKMQ come from the germline V gene (reference sequence). The CDR3 has 15 residues.

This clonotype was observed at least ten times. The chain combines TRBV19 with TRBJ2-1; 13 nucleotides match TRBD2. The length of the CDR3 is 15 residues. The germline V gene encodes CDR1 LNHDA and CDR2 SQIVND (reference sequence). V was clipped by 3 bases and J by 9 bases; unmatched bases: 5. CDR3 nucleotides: TGTGCCAGTAGTATCCCGGGACTAGCGGGACCTGAGCAGTTCTTC. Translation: CASSIPGLAGPEQFF.

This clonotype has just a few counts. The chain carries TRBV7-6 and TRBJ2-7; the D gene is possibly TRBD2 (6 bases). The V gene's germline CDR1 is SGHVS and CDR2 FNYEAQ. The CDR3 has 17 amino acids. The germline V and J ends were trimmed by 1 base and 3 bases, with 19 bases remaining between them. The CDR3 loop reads CASSLVFAGSINYEQYF. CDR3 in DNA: TGTGCCAGCAGCTTAGTCTTCGCGGGATCAATTAACTACGAGCAGTACTTC.

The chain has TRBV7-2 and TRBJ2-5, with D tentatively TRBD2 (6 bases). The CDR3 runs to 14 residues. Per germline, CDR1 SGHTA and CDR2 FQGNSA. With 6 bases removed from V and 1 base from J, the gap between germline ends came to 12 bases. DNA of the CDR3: TGTGCCAGCAGATCCCCCGGGAGCCAAGAGACCCAGTACTTC. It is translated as CASRSPGSQETQYF.

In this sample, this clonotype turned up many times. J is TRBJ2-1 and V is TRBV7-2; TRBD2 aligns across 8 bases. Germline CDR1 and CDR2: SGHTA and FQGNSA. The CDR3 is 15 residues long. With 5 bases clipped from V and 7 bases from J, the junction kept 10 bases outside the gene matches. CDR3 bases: TGTGCCAGCAGCCGCCGTGGAGCGGGAGAGAATGAGCAGTTCTTC. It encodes CASSRRGAGENEQFF.

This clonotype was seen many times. The CDR3 region has the DNA TGTGCCAGCAGCCTATCAGGACAGGGGTGGACTGAAGCTTTCTTT. Its protein is CASSLSGQGWTEAFF. The chain links TRBV11-2 to TRBJ1-1; 9 bases line up with TRBD1. Germline trimming cut 5 bases from V and 5 bases from J; bases unmatched to any gene: 9. CDR1 is SGHAT and CDR2 is FQNNGV in the germline V gene. There are 15 residues in the CDR3. Full variable domain (rest looked up from reference TRBV11-2 and TRBJ1-1): EAGVAQSPRYKIIEKRQSVAFWCNPISGHATLYWYQQILGQGPKLLIQFQNNGVVDDSQLPKDRFSAERLKGVDSTLKIQPAKLEDSAVYLCASSLSGQGWTEAFFGQGTRLTVV.

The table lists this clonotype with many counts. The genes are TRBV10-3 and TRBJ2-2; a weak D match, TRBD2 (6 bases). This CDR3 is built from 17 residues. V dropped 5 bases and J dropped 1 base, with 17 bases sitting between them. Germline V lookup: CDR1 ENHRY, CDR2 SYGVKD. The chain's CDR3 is CAISPPGRRKNTGELFF. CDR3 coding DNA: TGTGCCATCAGTCCCCCCGGGAGACGTAAGAACACCGGGGAGCTGTTTTTT.